There are many counts of the clone carrying this TCR beta chain. The antigen is unknown. V lost 5 bases and J lost 5, with 13 bases in between. Per the germline V gene, CDR1 is SEHNR and CDR2 is FQNEAQ (reference sequence). The CDR3 spans 14 residues. This specimen belongs to a study of T-cell reconstitution after alpha-beta-depleted transplantation in children. TCRbeta library construction was performed incorporating unique molecular identifiers. TCRdb used MiXCR to reprocess the PCR reads, holding one entry per CDR3 protein. The sample has 540,000 or so distinct CDR3 sequences, more than 20% seen once. Study results and caveats: After one year, T-cell counts and TCRbeta diversity mostly came from new T cells.

V gene TRBV7-9 combines with J gene TRBJ2-4, with D possibly being TRBD1 or TRBD2 (6 bases each). This receptor was taken from a boy in the first two years of life who had a stem cell transplant for acute myeloid leukemia, so the T cells may come from the graft donor. Material: PBMCs, mostly from graft donor cells, obtained 360 days after TCRalphabeta/CD19-depleted stem cell transplant. The chain's CDR3 is CASSLRGAENIQYF. In DNA, the CDR3 is TGTGCCAGCAGCCTAAGGGGGGCTGAAAACATTCAGTACTTC. The full variable domain, completed using reference TRBV7-9 and TRBJ2-4, is DTGVSQNPRHKITKRGQNVTFRCDPISEHNRLYWYRQTLGQGPEFLTYFQNEAQLEKSRLLSDRFSAERPKGSFSTLEIQRTEQGDSAMYLCASSLRGAENIQYFGAGTRLSVL.